This T cell receptor beta chain was sequenced for a study of metastatic and nonmetastatic thyroid tumors. Study information: Peripheral blood and tumor or nodule samples from malignant and benign thyroid patients were compared.

The CDR3 spans 14 residues. Germline V gives CDR1 DFQATT, CDR2 SNEGSKA (reference sequence). V shed 4 bases and J shed 6 bases, with 18 bases lying between them. In the study's own analysis: The authors used CDR3 differences across clinicopathological groups to build a distant-metastasis classifier for papillary thyroid cancer. TCRdb re-called the PCR reads through MiXCR. The V and J calls come from TCRdb's annotation, not from the publication. The sample includes approximately 44,000 clones, approximately 24% seen only once; the top ten take 13% to 15%. Every patient underwent thyroid surgery untreated. This clone was picked up a small number of times. Antigen: not known. Broader study findings: TCR beta diversity was reportedly significantly higher in malignant thyroid tumors than benign nodules, in blood and tumor.

Sequencing used tumor tissue. The clonotype comes from a female donor with papillary thyroid cancer or a benign thyroid nodule (not recorded which). Some clones in this sample may be carry-over from other donors' samples. The J gene is TRBJ1-2, the V gene TRBV20-1, with D unclear. CDR3 in DNA: TGCAGTGCTATAGATCTGATCAGGAACGATGGCTACACCTTC. As protein: CSAIDLIRNDGYTF.